Sequencing of this TCR beta chain was carried out in a study of beta chain features in type 1 diabetes. Study-wide points: Cells with high TCR expression could be over-represented by cDNA sequencing. VDJ junctions sequenced from type 1 diabetes patients showed fewer insertions and more deletions. Within the patient group, naive, central memory and Treg TCRB repertoires appeared more similar to each other than within healthy donors.

This clone turned up a few times. Its cognate antigen is unknown. The isolated RNA, all of it, was reverse transcribed, so expressed TCRB transcripts were what got sequenced. Repertoires were generated with immunoSEQ multiplex PCR, while TCRdb's copy carries only in-frame clones and drops some. Found here are about 110,000 clones, under 40% of them singletons; the top ten hold more than 0.06%. The receptor was isolated from a young woman in good health. The sequenced sample consisted of stem cell memory CD4+ T cells from blood.

The CDR3 loop is CAWGDQGTEAFF. Written as DNA, the CDR3 is TGTGCCTGGGGCGATCAGGGTACTGAAGCTTTCTTT. The chain is built from TRBV30 and TRBJ1-1; perhaps TRBD1 as D (5 bases). The CDR3 loop spans 12 amino acids. V was trimmed by 5 bases and J by 5 bases, leaving 12 bases between them. Germline V gene data show CDR1 as GTSNPN and CDR2 as SVGIG (reference sequence).